These 11 T cell receptor beta chains came from one sample sequenced in a study of blood T cells in healthy people across ages. Through a sample-barcoded 5' primer and a J-beta primer mix, a second PCR was run for roughly 6 to 11 cycles. Each CDR3 protein gets one entry after TCRdb re-called the 5' RACE reads with MiXCR. The sample shows 1.5 million to 2 million distinct CDR3 sequences, about 35% of them seen only once. Material for sequencing was blood. The origin of the receptors is a woman younger than 45 in good health.

The V gene is TRBV3-1, the J gene TRBJ2-6; TRBD1 is a possible D gene (6 bases). V was clipped by 4 bases and J by 2 bases, with 21 bases between them. CDR3 length: 19 residues. Germline CDR1 is LGHDT and CDR2 is YNNKEL (reference sequence). CDR3 DNA sequence: TGTGCCAGCAGCCCCCGGCGGGCAGGGGATCCCACTGGGGCCAACGTCCTGACTTTC. This gives the protein CASSPRRAGDPTGANVLTF.

This clonotype has more than one count but fewer than ten. V and J are TRBV5-1 and TRBJ2-7; the match to TRBD1 covers 8 bases. The CDR3 consists of 14 residues. CDR1 and CDR2 from the germline V gene are SGHRS and YFSETQ. With 7 bases clipped from V and 5 bases from J, the junction kept 11 bases outside the gene matches. The CDR3: CASGSQGARDEQYF. CDR3 sequence (DNA): TGCGCCAGCGGATCTCAGGGGGCTCGCGACGAGCAGTACTTC.

Note on this clonotype: This sequence may be a read error, since a much larger clone differs from it by one base. J is TRBJ2-5 and V is TRBV4-1; unclear D gene. Trimming took 0 bases from V and 2 from J, leaving 10 bases between them. CDR3 size: 15 residues. Per germline, CDR1 MGHRA and CDR2 YSYEKL. CDR3: CASSQDYMQQETQYF. Here the CDR3 DNA reads TGCGCCAGCAGCCAAGATTACATGCAACAAGAGACCCAGTACTTC.

In its sample, this clonotype was seen a few times. The gene calls are TRBV4-1 and TRBJ1-2; D perhaps matches TRBD1 (5 bases). The CDR3 runs 15 residues. The V end lost 0 bases, the J end lost 4 bases, and 12 bases lay between the germline ends. Germline CDR1 and CDR2: MGHRA and YSYEKL. The CDR3 nucleotides are TGCGCCAGCAGCCAAGATCCCTCCGGGACCTATGGCTACACCTTC. Its translation is CASSQDPSGTYGYTF.

This clonotype appeared a few times. CDR3 nucleotides: TGTGCCAGCAGTAAAGGGACTAGCGGGGCGTACAATGAGCAGTTCTTC. Its protein is CASSKGTSGAYNEQFF. This chain joins TRBV27 and TRBJ2-1; TRBD2 agrees at 13 bases. Unmatched junction bases numbered 5, after V lost 5 bases and J lost 4 bases. Germline V CDR1 and CDR2: MNHEY, SMNVEV (reference sequence). The CDR3 length is 16 residues.

Of note for this clonotype: The junction differs from germline at one of its ends, possibly a read error. The chain carries TRBV11-3 and TRBJ2-3; D is unresolved. Per germline, CDR1 SGHNT and CDR2 YENEEA. The CDR3 has 14 residues. DNA for the CDR3: TGTGCCGGCAGCTTAGATGGGATCACAGATACGCAGTATTTT. Protein sequence: CAGSLDGITDTQYF.

A word on this clonotype: Germline and junction disagree at one end, which may indicate a read error. The rearrangement links TRBV5-1 to TRBJ2-1; 7 positions agree with TRBD2. The CDR3 covers 13 residues. Germline CDR1 SGHRS, CDR2 YFSETQ. The CDR3 coding sequence is TGCGCCAGCAGGCTAGCGGAGTACAGTGAGCAGTTCTTC. This translates into CASRLAEYSEQFF.

The chain is built from TRBV6-1 and TRBJ1-5; no definite D call. The germline V and J ends were trimmed by 4 bases and 12 bases, with 16 bases remaining between them. This CDR3 spans 13 amino acids. Germline V gives CDR1 MNHNS, CDR2 SASEGT. The CDR3 coding sequence is TGTGCCAGCAGTGGCCTCCGGGGAGGTTGCCAGCATTTT. Encoded protein: CASSGLRGGCQHF.

This CDR3 reads CASSVTGTPNEQFF. CDR3 bases: TGTGCCAGCAGCGTAACAGGGACTCCCAATGAGCAGTTCTTC. The V call is TRBV9, the J call TRBJ2-1; D possibly uses TRBD1 or TRBD2 (6 bases each). The CDR3 has 14 amino acids. Germline V gene data show CDR1 as SGDLS and CDR2 as YYNGEE. V lost 1 base, J lost 6 bases, and 11 bases lay in between.

This clonotype was seen only a few times. The chain has TRBV3-1 and TRBJ2-5; the D is unclear. The CDR3 is 13 residues long. The V gene lost 3 bases and the J gene lost 4 bases, with 9 bases spanning the gap. Germline CDR1 reads LGHDT; CDR2 reads YNNKEL (reference sequence). The CDR3 spells CASSQYDLETQYF. The CDR3 region has the DNA TGTGCCAGCAGCCAGTACGATTTAGAGACCCAGTACTTC.

The V and J genes are TRBV20-1 and TRBJ2-4; 11 bases fit TRBD2. V was pared by 5 bases and J by 5 bases, with 5 bases of the junction left unmatched. The CDR3 consists of 14 residues. CDR1 and CDR2 from the germline V gene are DFQATT and SNEGSKA (reference sequence). The CDR3: CSASRTSGQNIQYF. The CDR3 DNA reads TGCAGTGCTTCCCGGACTAGCGGGCAAAACATTCAGTACTTC.